This TCR beta chain was observed in a study of T cell clonotyping in hematopoietic cell transplantation. Whole-study results and caveats: Recipient TCR diversity dropped after transplant; expanded clonotypes rose from day 30 to 180.

Details on this clone: Its specificity is unknown.

Time point here: recipient sample about 28 days before transplant, after cytoreduction. The assay was immunoSEQ multiplex PCR, and TCRdb's table has in-frame clones only and misses some. The sample shows 45,000 or so clones, roughly four fifths of them seen only once. The specimen comprised peripheral blood mononuclear cells, sampled before stem cell transplant. This sequence originates from a man in his sixties with myelodysplastic syndrome. Some clones in this sample may be carry-over from other donors' samples.

The CDR3 DNA reads TGTGCCTGGAAACTAGCGGGGGGCTACAATGAGCAGTTCTTC. Protein product: CAWKLAGGYNEQFF. The V gene is TRBV30, the J gene TRBJ2-1; 12 nucleotides match TRBD2. Germline CDR1 reads GTSNPN; CDR2 reads SVGIG (reference sequence). J lost 3 bases, V lost 4 bases, and 1 base had no gene match. CDR3 size: 14 residues.